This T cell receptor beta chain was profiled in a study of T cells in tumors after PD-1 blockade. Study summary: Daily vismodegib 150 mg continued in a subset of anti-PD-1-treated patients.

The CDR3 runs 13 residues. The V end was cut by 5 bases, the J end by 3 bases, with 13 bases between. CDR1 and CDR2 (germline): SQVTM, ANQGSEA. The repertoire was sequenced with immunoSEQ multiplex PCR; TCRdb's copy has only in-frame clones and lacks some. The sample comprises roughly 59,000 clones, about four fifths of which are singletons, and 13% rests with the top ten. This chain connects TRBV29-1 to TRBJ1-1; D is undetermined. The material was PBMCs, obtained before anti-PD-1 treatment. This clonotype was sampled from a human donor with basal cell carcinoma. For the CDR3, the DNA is TGCAGCGTTAGTAAGGGAAGGGACACTGAAGCTTTCTTT. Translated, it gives CSVSKGRDTEAFF.